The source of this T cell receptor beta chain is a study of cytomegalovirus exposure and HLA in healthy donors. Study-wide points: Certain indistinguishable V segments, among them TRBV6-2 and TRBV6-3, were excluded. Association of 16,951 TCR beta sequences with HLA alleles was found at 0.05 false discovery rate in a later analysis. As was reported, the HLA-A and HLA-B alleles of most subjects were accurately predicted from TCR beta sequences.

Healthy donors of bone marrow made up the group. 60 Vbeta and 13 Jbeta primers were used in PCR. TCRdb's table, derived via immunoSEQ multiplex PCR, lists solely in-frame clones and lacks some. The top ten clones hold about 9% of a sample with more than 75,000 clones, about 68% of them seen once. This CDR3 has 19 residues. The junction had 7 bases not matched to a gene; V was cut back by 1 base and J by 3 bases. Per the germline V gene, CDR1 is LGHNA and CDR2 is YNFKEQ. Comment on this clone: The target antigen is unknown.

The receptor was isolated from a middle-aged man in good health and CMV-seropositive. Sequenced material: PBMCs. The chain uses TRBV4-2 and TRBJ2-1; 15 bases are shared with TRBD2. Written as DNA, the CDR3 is TGTGCCAGCAGCCAAGTAGGACTAGCGGGAGGGCAAGTCTACAATGAGCAGTTCTTC. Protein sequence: CASSQVGLAGGQVYNEQFF.